This T cell receptor (beta chain) was sequenced for a study of T cell responses to AZD1222 COVID-19 vaccine. The assay was immunoSEQ multiplex PCR, and TCRdb's table has in-frame clones only and misses some. The sample contains about 150,000 clones, approximately 90% of which appear only once. On this clone: What it binds is not known.

V lost 5 bases to trimming and J lost 3 bases, with 14 bases between them. The CDR3 sequence is 16 residues long. Germline loops: CDR1 SGHTA, CDR2 FQGNSA. Whole-study results and caveats: It should be noted that donors were predominantly white British and more often female, and clonal diversity was possibly underestimated. There were repertoire samples only from the period after the peak T cell response.

The TCR was taken from an adult in good health. The rearrangement uses TRBV7-2 and TRBJ2-6, with D tentatively TRBD2 (6 bases). This specimen consisted of peripheral blood, obtained on day 0 of AZD1222 vaccination. CDR3 DNA: TGTGCCAGCAGCCACCGGTTGGGGGGTGGGGCCAACGTCCTGACTTTC. Translation: CASSHRLGGGANVLTF.